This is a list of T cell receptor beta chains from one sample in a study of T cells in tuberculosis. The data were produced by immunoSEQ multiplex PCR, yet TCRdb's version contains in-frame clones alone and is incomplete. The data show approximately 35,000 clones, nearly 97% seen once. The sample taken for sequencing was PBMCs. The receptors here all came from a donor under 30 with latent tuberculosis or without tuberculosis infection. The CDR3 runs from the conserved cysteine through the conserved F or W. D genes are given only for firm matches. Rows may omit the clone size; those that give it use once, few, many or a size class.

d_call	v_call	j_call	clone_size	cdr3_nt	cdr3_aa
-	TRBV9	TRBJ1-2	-	TGTGCCAGCAGCGTAGATAGGCAGGCAGGCGGCTACACCTTC	CASSVDRQAGGYTF
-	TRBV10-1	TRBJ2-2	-	TGCGCCAGCAGTGAGAGGAAACAAAGCGGCACCGGGGAGCTGTTTTTT	CASSERKQSGTGELFF
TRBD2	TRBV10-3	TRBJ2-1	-	TGTGCCATCAGGGCTAGCGGTGAGCAGTTCTTC	CAIRASGEQFF
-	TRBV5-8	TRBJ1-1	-	TGTGCCAGCAGCCGGACACTCGAAGCTTTCTTT	CASSRTLEAFF
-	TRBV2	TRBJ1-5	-	TGTGCCAGCAGTGAGCAGTATAGCAATCAGCCCCAGCATTTT	CASSEQYSNQPQHF
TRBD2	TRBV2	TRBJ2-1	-	TGTGCCAGCAGTGAAAAGGTAGCGGGAGCGGATGAGCAGTTCTTC	CASSEKVAGADEQFF
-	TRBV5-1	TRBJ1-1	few	TGCGCCAGCAGCTTGGGGTCTTCAGGCACTGAAGCTTTCTTT	CASSLGSSGTEAFF
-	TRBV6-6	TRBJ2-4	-	TGTGCCAGCAGTTACTCGGGACTCGCAAACATTCAGCACTTC	CASSYSGLANIQHF
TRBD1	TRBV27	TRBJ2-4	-	TGTGCCAGCAGTTTGGGACAGGGGGCCAAAAACATTCAGTACTTC	CASSLGQGAKNIQYF
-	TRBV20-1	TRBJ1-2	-	TGCAGTGCTAGAGATCACAGAGGCTACACCTTC	CSARDHRGYTF
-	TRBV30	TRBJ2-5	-	TGTGCCTGGAGTGTACTAAGGAGGGGACCTCGGCAAGAGACCCAGTACTTC	CAWSVLRRGPRQETQYF
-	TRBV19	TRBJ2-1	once	TGTGCCAGTAGTACATTAGCGGAAGGGTACAATGAGCAGTTCTTC	CASSTLAEGYNEQFF
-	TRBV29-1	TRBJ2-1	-	TGCAGCGTTGCTACGGGAGCCCCCTACAATGAGCAGTTCTTC	CSVATGAPYNEQFF
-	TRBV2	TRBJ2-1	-	TGTGCCAGCCGTACGTCCAGTTCGTGGTACAATGAGCAGTTCTTC	CASRTSSSWYNEQFF
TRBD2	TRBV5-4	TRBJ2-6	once	TGTGCCAGCAGCGGGGGGGTCTCTGGGGCCAACGTCCTGACTTTC	CASSGGVSGANVLTF
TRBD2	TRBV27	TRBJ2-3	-	TGTGCCAGCAGTTTAGTTCCAGCGGGGGTTCGGGCAGATACGCAGTATTTT	CASSLVPAGVRADTQYF
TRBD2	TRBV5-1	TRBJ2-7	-	TGCGCCAGCAGCATAGGACTAGCGGAGCAGTACTTC	CASSIGLAEQYF
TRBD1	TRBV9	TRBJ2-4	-	TGTGCCAGCAGCCAACCTTTCGGACAGGGATCGCCCCTAGCCAAAAACATTCAGTACTTC	CASSQPFGQGSPLAKNIQYF
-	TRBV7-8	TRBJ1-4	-	TGTGCCAGCAGCTTAGGTGCAGGGGTCGAAAAACTGTTTTTT	CASSLGAGVEKLFF
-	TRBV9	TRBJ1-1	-	TGTGCCAGCAGCCCGGGACACTCGAACACTGAAGCTTTCTTT	CASSPGHSNTEAFF
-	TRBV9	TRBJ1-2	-	TGTGCCAGCAAGGGGTATGGCTACACCTTC	CASKGYGYTF
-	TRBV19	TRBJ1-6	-	TGTGCCAGTAGTGACCCACAGGGAACACCCCTCCACTTT	CASSDPQGTPLHF
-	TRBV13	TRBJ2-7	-	TGTGCCAGCAGCCCTCTGACAGAATCCTACGAGCAGTACTTC	CASSPLTESYEQYF
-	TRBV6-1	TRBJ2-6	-	TGTGCCAGCAGTGACAGGGTAGGGGGTCGCCCCTCTGGGGCCAACGTCCTGACTTTC	CASSDRVGGRPSGANVLTF
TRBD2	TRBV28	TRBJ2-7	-	TGTGCCAGCAGTTCCCTAGCGGGAGCCGGAAACGAGCAGTACTTC	CASSSLAGAGNEQYF
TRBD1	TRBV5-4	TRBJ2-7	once	TGTGCCAGCAGCTTCCGGGACAGGGGTTTCGAGCAGTACTTC	CASSFRDRGFEQYF
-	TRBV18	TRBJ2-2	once	TGTGCCAGCTCACCCAGGGGCGGGGAGCTGTTTTTT	CASSPRGGELFF
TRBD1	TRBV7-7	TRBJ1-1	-	TGTGCCAGCAGCTTAATAGGGGACAGTATGAACACTGAAGCTTTCTTT	CASSLIGDSMNTEAFF
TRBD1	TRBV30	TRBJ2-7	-	TGTGCCTGGGCCCCCGGGACAGGGGTCAACGAGCAGTACTTC	CAWAPGTGVNEQYF
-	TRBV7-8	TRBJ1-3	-	TGTGCCAGCAGCTTAGTCCTCCCGTCACCGAATTGGGACACTAACTCTGGAAACACCATATATTTT	CASSLVLPSPNWDTNSGNTIYF
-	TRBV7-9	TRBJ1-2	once	TGTGCCAGCAGCGGGTTTGGGGGCGGCTACACCTTC	CASSGFGGGYTF
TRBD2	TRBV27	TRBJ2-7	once	TGTGCCAGCAGTTTATCGAGGGGACTAGCGATCTTCTACGAGCAGTACTTC	CASSLSRGLAIFYEQYF
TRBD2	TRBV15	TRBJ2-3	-	TGTGCCACCAGCAGACTCTCTAGCGGGAGAGAATCTAGCACAGATACGCAGTATTTT	CATSRLSSGRESSTDTQYF
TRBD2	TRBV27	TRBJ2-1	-	TGTGCCAGCAGCATAAGCGGGAGGGCCTACAATGAGCAGTTCTTC	CASSISGRAYNEQFF
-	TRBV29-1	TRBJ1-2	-	TGCAGCGTTGAAATACTCTCAGTAGGGGGATCCTATGGCTACACCTTC	CSVEILSVGGSYGYTF
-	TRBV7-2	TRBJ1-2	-	TGTGCCAGCAGCTTAGCGCGGGGGGACCGGTATGGCTACACCTTC	CASSLARGDRYGYTF
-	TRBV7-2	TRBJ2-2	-	TGTGCCAGCAGCTTACGGTACTCCCCGAACACCGGGGAGCTGTTTTTT	CASSLRYSPNTGELFF
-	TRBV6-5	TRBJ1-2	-	TGTGCCAGCAGTTATGGCAGGGCTAACTATGGCTACACCTTC	CASSYGRANYGYTF
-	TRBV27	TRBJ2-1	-	TGTGCCAGCAGTTTTGTAGGCGGGACCCTTAATGAGCAGTTCTTC	CASSFVGGTLNEQFF
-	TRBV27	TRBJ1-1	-	TGTGCCAGCAGGGGAGAGACTGAAGCTTTCTTT	CASRGETEAFF
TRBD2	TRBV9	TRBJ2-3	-	TGTGCCAGCAGCGTAGCGAGCGGGGGCACAGATACGCAGTATTTT	CASSVASGGTDTQYF
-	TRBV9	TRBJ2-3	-	TGTGCCAGCAGTAAGAGTATAGATACGCAGTATTTT	CASSKSIDTQYF
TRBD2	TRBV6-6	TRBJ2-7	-	TGTGCCAGCAGCGGGGAGGAGCGGGGCTCCTACGAGCAGTACTTC	CASSGEERGSYEQYF
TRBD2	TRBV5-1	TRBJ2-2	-	TGCGCCAGCAGCCCTTGGGACTACCAAACCGGGGAGCTGTTTTTT	CASSPWDYQTGELFF
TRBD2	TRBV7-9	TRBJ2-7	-	TGTGCCAGCAGCTTAGGGGGTAGCGGGAGATTATCCTACGAGCAGTACTTC	CASSLGGSGRLSYEQYF
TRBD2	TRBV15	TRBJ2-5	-	TGTGCCACCAGCAGAGAGGCGGGAGGATCTCTAGACCAGTACTTC	CATSREAGGSLDQYF
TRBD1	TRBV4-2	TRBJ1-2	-	TGTGCCAGCAGCCAAGATTTGGGACAGGGACTCGGTAATGGCTACACCTTC	CASSQDLGQGLGNGYTF
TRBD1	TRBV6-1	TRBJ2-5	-	TGTGCCACTGGACAAGCGGACAGGGAGACCCAGTACTTC	CATGQADRETQYF
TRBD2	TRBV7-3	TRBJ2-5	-	TGTGCCAGCAGCCTAGTAGCGGGGGGGCCGGAGACCCAGTACTTC	CASSLVAGGPETQYF
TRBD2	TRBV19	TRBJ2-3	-	TGTGCCAGTAGTATCCGAACTAGCGGAACAAGCACAGATACGCAGTATTTT	CASSIRTSGTSTDTQYF
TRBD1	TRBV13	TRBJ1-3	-	TGTGCCAGCAGACATACTGACAGGGGGGGAAACACCATATATTTT	CASRHTDRGGNTIYF
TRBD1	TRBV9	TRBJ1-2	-	TGTGCCAGCAGTAATAGGGTCGGGACAGGGAGGGTAGGTGGCTACACCTTC	CASSNRVGTGRVGGYTF
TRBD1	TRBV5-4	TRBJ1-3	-	TGTGCCAGCAGCTCGATACAAGACAGGGGGGCTGGAAACACCATATATTTT	CASSSIQDRGAGNTIYF
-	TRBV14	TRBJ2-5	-	TGTGCCAGCAGCCAAGGGACAGCTTACCAAGAGACCCAGTACTTC	CASSQGTAYQETQYF
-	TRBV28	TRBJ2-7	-	TGTGCCAGCAGTACTCACGAGGGTAGCTCCTACGAGCAGTACTTC	CASSTHEGSSYEQYF